This T cell receptor beta chain was identified in a study of radiation and T cells in renal cell carcinoma (dated by TCRdb to about 2020). In the study overall: TCR beta sequencing covered 55 or so samples in total, comprising roughly 26 tumors and approximately 27 peripheral blood samples. Across all 50 or so samples, under 5 million unique CDR3 nucleotide sequences, encoding 2.5 million to 3 million unique CDR3 amino acid sequences, were identified. The final blood draw was performed at 4 weeks after radiation, at the same time as nephrectomy.

What the time point label conveys for this sample: blood 4 weeks post-SBRT, at nephrectomy. What the treatment or condition label conveys for this sample: 15 Gy SBRT to primary tumor, nephrectomy 4 weeks later. The samples were drawn from a clinical trial, where primary renal cell carcinomas were treated with 15 Gy of stereotactic body radiation therapy and then removed by nephrectomy 4 weeks afterward. To track tumor-enriched clonotypes, serial peripheral blood was sampled from radiation-treated patients at baseline and at 2 weeks and 4 weeks after SBRT. All patients had renal cell carcinoma with clear cell pathology. Genomic DNA for TCR sequencing was prepared using the QIAamp DNA Blood Mini Kit (Qiagen). The analyses included just those samples that passed every quality control check. As for this clone: Its cognate antigen has yet to be identified. Base-call qualities are not available, and no considerably larger clone is one nucleotide away.

The paper's findings and limits, for the study overall: Top tumor clonotypes rose in blood from baseline to 2 weeks post-radiation, then contracted by 4 weeks, suggesting transient expansion of tumor-resident clones. Changes in the blood repertoire were not tracked past 4 weeks after treatment. With a single-armed trial design, the study had no way to address how radiation dose or scheduling affects the TCR repertoire. Because pretreatment tumor biopsies were not available, the baseline intratumoral presence of clonotypes could not be determined.

TCR beta libraries were generated from genomic DNA with the immunoSEQ kit, following the manufacturer's recommendations. To prepare libraries, a first multiplex PCR with proprietary primers was run, followed by a second PCR that added unique barcodes, and a bead cleanup was done after each round. A positive control reaction and a negative control reaction, both provided in the kit, were run with every batch of samples. The final libraries were assessed on an Agilent 4200 TapeStation D1000 ScreenTape, pooled by volume, and quantified by qPCR. An Illumina NextSeq500 fitted with a MidOutput 150-cycle cartridge performed the sequencing, running 156 Read1 cycles and 15 Index1 cycles with the kit's custom primers. The pooled library was loaded at around 1.1 pM with roughly 19% PhiX control spiked in. As for the original processing: Vendor-processed data were analyzed in R, with a clonotype defined as all T cells sharing the same CDR3 nucleotide sequence. For clone abundance analyses, frequencies were normalized to the 10,000 most abundant clones per sample. Before analysis, public T cell clones were removed, and these numbered fewer than six per sample on average. An abundance difference of at least 32-fold between compartments was the criterion for calling clonotypes tumor-enriched or baseline blood-enriched. A beta-binomial differential abundance model was used to identify clonotypes that expanded or contracted between blood time points. The Baroni-Urbani and Buser coefficient was used to measure tumor-blood repertoire similarity, and groups were compared with two-tailed Wilcoxon tests in R. Imported from immuneACCESS, the table was reduced by TCRdb to in-frame sequences with V and J called. These copies leave out some clones; in studies compared against another copy, an unresolved V gene accounts for under half, and the cause of the remainder is not known. V, J and clone size were drawn from that table, and D and trimming were deduced from the DNA. This sample is represented by tens of thousands of clones; 75% to 90% of them were singletons. 2% to 3% of the sample is in the top ten clones.

Sequenced material: blood, taken from a patient whose treatment included radiotherapy and nephrectomy. The sequence derives from a woman aged 60-70 years with renal cell carcinoma.

This receptor carries the CDR3 CASSSIRLDNEKLFF. The DNA sequence is TGTGCCAGCTCATCGATCCGACTAGATAATGAAAAACTGTTTTTT. The chain couples TRBV18 to TRBJ1-4; the D gene cannot be named for sure. V is pared back by 5 bases and J by 4 bases, with 14 bases lying between the germline termini. The CDR3 runs 15 residues from the cysteine to the phenylalanine. CDR3 DNA only is kept here, 45 bases in frame from base 1. According to the germline V gene, CDR1 reads KGHSH and CDR2 reads LQKENI.